Shown below are 31 T cell receptor beta chains from a single sample sequenced in a study of vaccination and CD4 T cells after COVID-19. Described treatment: roughly 10-day PBMC culture with coronavirus spike peptide pools or control peptides (ViraFEST assay). At the Johns Hopkins FTIC core, DNA taken from cultured CD4+ T cells was sequenced by way of the Oncomine TCR Beta short-read assay. MiXCR was run by TCRdb on the PCR reads, yielding one entry per CDR3 protein. The table lists about 12,000 distinct CDR3 sequences, 50% of them singletons. No antigen is known for these receptors. The source material was CD4+ T cells from blood, cultured in vitro. These receptors originate from a human donor who had recovered from COVID-19.

The V and J genes are TRBV7-9 and TRBJ1-2; perhaps TRBD1 as D (5 bases). V was cut by 2 bases and J by 8 bases, with 6 bases left in between. CDR3 length equals 11 residues. Germline CDR1 reads SEHNR; CDR2 reads FQNEAQ (reference sequence). The CDR3 DNA reads as TGTGCCAGCAGCTTACAGGGAGGCTACACCTTC. The encoded protein is CASSLQGGYTF.

The chain recombines TRBV2 with TRBJ1-2, with 11 bases identical to TRBD1. The CDR3 has 18 residues. From germline, CDR1 is SNHLY and CDR2 FYNNEI. The junction had 16 bases not matched to a gene; V was cut back by 6 bases and J by 4 bases. CDR3 residues: CASRTASGTGGSRYGYTF. The CDR3 bases are TGTGCCAGCAGAACCGCCTCCGGGACAGGGGGGTCTCGCTATGGCTACACCTTC.

The V call is TRBV9, the J call TRBJ2-5, with 7 bases that match TRBD2. Losses at the gene ends were 0 bases for V and 5 bases for J; bases not matched to a gene: 7. In germline, CDR1 is SGDLS, CDR2 YYNGEE. This CDR3 spans 15 amino acids. The CDR3: CASSVGAGTRETQYF. CDR3 nucleotide sequence: TGTGCCAGCAGCGTAGGAGCGGGGACTCGGGAGACCCAGTACTTC.

This clonotype was detected once. CDR3: CASSDLAERNTEAFF. The CDR3 DNA is TGTGCCAGCAGTGATTTAGCAGAGAGGAACACTGAAGCTTTCTTT. The rearrangement links TRBV2 to TRBJ1-1, with D uncertain. V was cut by 3 bases and J by 1 base, with 12 bases left in between. This CDR3 comprises 15 residues. Germline V gene data show CDR1 as SNHLY and CDR2 as FYNNEI.

The V and J genes are TRBV30 and TRBJ1-5, with TRBD1 identical over 7 bases. Germline V gene lookup returns CDR1 GTSNPN and CDR2 SVGIG (reference sequence). This CDR3 contains 16 residues. The V gene end was trimmed by 0 bases and the J gene end by 2 bases; junction bases not matched to a gene: 7. CDR3 in DNA: TGTGCCTGGAGTGTACGGCAGGGGGTGGGCAATCAGCCCCAGCATTTT. This codes for CAWSVRQGVGNQPQHF.

The chain is built from TRBV6-2 or TRBV6-3 and TRBJ2-1; TRBD1 matches at 9 bases. CDR1 and CDR2 (germline): MNHEY, SVGEGT. After removal of 7 bases from V and 0 bases from J, the junction contained 4 bases not matched to a gene. The CDR3 contains 15 residues. CDR3: CASIPGQGSYNEQFF. CDR3 coding DNA: TGTGCCAGCATTCCGGGACAGGGCTCCTACAATGAGCAGTTCTTC.

The chain has TRBV7-8 and TRBJ2-7; 10 bases are shared with TRBD2. This CDR3 spans 14 amino acids. The V gene end was trimmed by 6 bases and the J gene end by 3 bases; junction bases not matched to a gene: 5. Germline lookup yields CDR1 SGHVS and CDR2 FQNEAQ. CDR3 amino acids: CASSYSGGYYEQYF. The CDR3, as DNA: TGTGCCAGCAGTTATAGCGGGGGGTACTACGAGCAGTACTTC. The entire variable domain, with the rest obtained from reference TRBV7-8 and TRBJ2-7, is as follows: GAGVSQSPRYKVAKRGQDVALRCDPISGHVSLFWYQQALGQGPEFLTYFQNEAQLDKSGLPSDRFFAERPEGSVSTLKIQRTQQEDSAVYLCASSYSGGYYEQYFGPGTRLTVT.

V usage is TRBV7-2 and J usage is TRBJ2-2; possibly TRBD2 for D (6 bases). The CDR3 sequence is 16 residues long. The germline gives CDR1 SGHTA, CDR2 FQGNSA. Trimming removed 0 bases from V and 6 bases from J, with 14 bases in between. CDR3 region: CASSLASGMISGELFF. The CDR3 coding sequence is TGTGCCAGCAGCTTAGCTAGCGGTATGATATCCGGGGAGCTGTTTTTT.

The V gene is TRBV5-1, the J gene TRBJ1-6; 8 positions agree with TRBD1. There are 15 residues in the CDR3. V shed 2 bases and J 8 bases; nucleotides not matched to a gene: 6. Per germline, CDR1 SGHRS and CDR2 YFSETQ. The CDR3 DNA reads TGCGCCAGCAGCTTCTTACAGGGGGAGCATTCACCCCTCCACTTT. Translating it yields CASSFLQGEHSPLHF.

The genes are TRBV6-5 and TRBJ1-5, with D tentatively TRBD1 (5 bases). V lost 0 bases, J lost 4 bases, and 19 bases lay in between. The CDR3 is made up of 18 amino acids. The germline CDR1 and CDR2 sequences are MNHEY and SVGAGI. The CDR3 coding sequence is TGTGCCAGCAGTTACTCACCCGGGGACCCTTCGCTGAATCAGCCCCAGCATTTT. Its protein product is CASSYSPGDPSLNQPQHF.

This clonotype has a handful of counts. CDR3: CASGFFSPDQPQHF. CDR3 nucleotide sequence: TGTGCTAGTGGTTTTTTCAGCCCCGATCAGCCCCAGCATTTT. The V and J genes are TRBV12-5 and TRBJ1-5; the D is unclear. Germline V gives CDR1 LGHNT, CDR2 FRNRAP. Between the trimmed V and J ends, which lost 3 bases and 5 bases, there was a span of 11 bases. The CDR3 has 14 amino acids.

This clonotype was counted a few times. The chain is built from TRBV20-1 and TRBJ1-4, with 7 bases fitting TRBD1. The V gene's germline CDR1 is DFQATT and CDR2 SNEGSKA (reference sequence). After removal of 6 bases from V and 6 bases from J, the junction contained 10 bases not matched to a gene. CDR3 length: 14 residues. In DNA form, the CDR3 reads TGCAGTGCCCACGTCGGTGGGACAGATGAAAAACTGTTTTTT. Translating gives CSAHVGGTDEKLFF.

The genes are TRBV7-2 and TRBJ2-2, with a possible D match to TRBD2 (6 bases). With 8 bases removed from V and 7 bases from J, the gap between germline ends came to 26 bases. Germline V gene lookup returns CDR1 SGHTA and CDR2 FQGNSA. The CDR3 has 17 residues. Written as DNA, the CDR3 is TGTGCCAGCGGGAGGCCCTTCCTGGGAGGTAGTCGCGGGGAGCTGTTTTTT. Translated, it gives CASGRPFLGGSRGELFF.

The chain carries TRBV5-6 and TRBJ1-1, with D unclear. V was clipped by 0 bases and J by 5 bases, with 17 bases between them. The CDR3 extends over 16 amino acids. Looked up from germline, CDR1 is SGHDT and CDR2 is YYEEEE. CDR3 in DNA: TGTGCCAGCAGCTTGGCCGGAAGCACCACGGGGACTGAAGCTTTCTTT. It yields the protein CASSLAGSTTGTEAFF.

This clonotype was detected a few times. CDR3 protein: CASSPRLGNEQFF. The CDR3 region has the DNA TGTGCCAGCAGTCCGCGCCTCGGCAATGAGCAGTTCTTC. The rearrangement links TRBV12-3 or TRBV12-4 to TRBJ2-1; D gene ambiguous. CDR3 length: 13 residues. V was trimmed by 5 bases and J by 6 bases, leaving 11 bases between them.

CDR3 DNA sequence: TGTGCCAGCTCACCAGAGAGTAATGGAAACACCATATATTTT. Translating it yields CASSPESNGNTIYF. V usage is TRBV18 and J usage is TRBJ1-3; no reliable D call. V lost 2 bases and J 3 bases, leaving 8 bases between the germline ends. The germline V gene encodes CDR1 KGHSH and CDR2 LQKENI. This CDR3 comprises 14 residues.

This rearrangement joins TRBV6-5 to TRBJ2-3, with TRBD1 as a possible D gene (5 bases). Germline assignment: CDR1 MNHEY and CDR2 SVGAGI. Trimming pared 0 bases from V and 4 bases from J, leaving 14 bases between. The CDR3 has 16 amino acids. CDR3 protein: CASSYSAGKLADTQYF. In DNA form, the CDR3 reads TGTGCCAGCAGTTACTCTGCAGGGAAGTTGGCAGATACGCAGTATTTT.

The table lists this clonotype with a few counts. This sequence joins TRBV19 and TRBJ2-2; D gene ambiguous. The ends were cut back, 6 bases at V and 1 base at J, with 3 bases in the middle. CDR1 and CDR2 from the germline V gene are LNHDA and SQIVND (reference sequence). The CDR3 covers 12 residues. CDR3 bases: TGTGCCAGTAGACGGAACACCGGGGAGCTGTTTTTT. Protein product: CASRRNTGELFF.

CDR3 loop: CARKTGFYNQPQHF. CDR3 in DNA: TGTGCCAGAAAAACCGGGTTTTACAATCAGCCCCAGCATTTT. The V gene is TRBV19, the J gene TRBJ1-5; D gene ambiguous. The CDR3 has 14 amino acids. The ends were cut back, 9 bases at V and 3 bases at J, with 15 bases in the middle. Germline CDR1 and CDR2: LNHDA and SQIVND (reference sequence). The whole variable domain, filled in from reference TRBV19 and TRBJ1-5, reads DGGITQSPKYLFRKEGQNVTLSCEQNLNHDAMYWYRQDPGQGLRLIYYSQIVNDFQKGDIAEGYSVSREKKESFPLTVTSAQKNPTAFYLCARKTGFYNQPQHFGDGTRLSIL.

This clonotype was counted only a few times. The rearrangement links TRBV2 to TRBJ1-6, with D unresolved. V lost 5 bases and J lost 7, with 15 bases in between. Germline CDR1 reads SNHLY; CDR2 reads FYNNEI. The CDR3 spans 15 residues. In DNA, the CDR3 is TGTGCCAGCAGTCCCAGACCCGACCCAAATTCACCCCTCCACTTT. It specifies CASSPRPDPNSPLHF.

The J gene is TRBJ1-3, the V gene TRBV27, with D unresolved. Germline assignment: CDR1 MNHEY and CDR2 SMNVEV (reference sequence). The CDR3 sequence is 18 residues long. Trimming stripped 6 bases from V and 0 bases from J, with 21 bases between. CDR3 in amino acids: CASSSWTDSLPSGNTIYF. The CDR3 nucleotides read TGTGCCAGCAGCTCCTGGACGGACTCACTTCCCTCTGGAAACACCATATATTTT.

The rearrangement joins TRBV20-1 to TRBJ2-3; 11 nucleotides match TRBD2. Unmatched junction bases numbered 10, after V lost 6 bases and J lost 5 bases. The CDR3 has 15 residues. Germline V gene data show CDR1 as DFQATT and CDR2 as SNEGSKA (reference sequence). The CDR3 DNA follows: TGCAGTGCCTCACTGTTAGCGGGGGGGCAAGATACGCAGTATTTT. Encoded protein: CSASLLAGGQDTQYF.

The chain joins TRBV18 to TRBJ1-1, with TRBD1 identical over 12 bases. The CDR3 has 16 amino acids. Per the germline V gene, CDR1 is KGHSH and CDR2 is LQKENI. The trim removed 3 bases at V and 0 bases at J, leaving 2 bases unmatched. The CDR3 DNA reads as TGTGCCAGCTCACCCGGGACAGGGGGCTTGAACACTGAAGCTTTCTTT. As protein: CASSPGTGGLNTEAFF.

The chain uses TRBV12-3 or TRBV12-4 and TRBJ2-1; D possibly corresponds to TRBD2 (6 bases). V was trimmed by 7 bases and J by 7 bases, leaving 17 bases between them. This CDR3 contains 14 residues. In DNA, the CDR3 is TGTGCCAGCACCCGGAGGGACCCGAGGAATGAGCAGTTCTTC. It yields the protein CASTRRDPRNEQFF.

This chain joins TRBV7-9 and TRBJ1-2; 9 bases fit TRBD1. This CDR3 region has 16 residues. From germline, CDR1 is SEHNR and CDR2 FQNEAQ (reference sequence). The ends lost 3 bases at V and 3 bases at J; junction bases unmatched: 8. CDR3 sequence: CASSFPGQGLYYGYTF. For the CDR3, the DNA is TGTGCCAGCAGCTTCCCGGGACAGGGATTGTACTATGGCTACACCTTC.

This clonotype has only a few counts. The chain links TRBV4-1 to TRBJ2-5; D is perhaps TRBD1 or TRBD2 (6 bases each). The V gene lost 5 bases and the J gene lost 3 bases, with 22 bases spanning the gap. This CDR3 is 17 amino acids long. Germline V gives CDR1 MGHRA, CDR2 YSYEKL. CDR3 nucleotide sequence: TGCGCCAGCAGCAATAGGCACGTCGGGGGACAAGAAGAGACCCAGTACTTC. Residues: CASSNRHVGGQEETQYF.

J is TRBJ2-1 and V is TRBV20-1; D remains ambiguous. V was shortened by 4 bases and J by 4 bases, with 20 bases between the two germline ends. Germline lookup yields CDR1 DFQATT and CDR2 SNEGSKA (reference sequence). This CDR3 comprises 16 residues. The CDR3 here is CSAIPYNLSFYNEQFF. Written as DNA, the CDR3 is TGCAGTGCTATACCCTATAACCTTTCCTTTTACAATGAGCAGTTCTTC.

The chain has TRBV7-2 and TRBJ2-5; 10 positions agree with TRBD2. Germline assignment: CDR1 SGHTA and CDR2 FQGNSA. CDR3 length: 16 amino acids. V was clipped by 0 bases and J by 2 bases; unmatched bases: 3. The CDR3 DNA is TGTGCCAGCAGCTTAGCGCCAGCGGGGGGGCAAGAGACCCAGTACTTC. The encoded protein is CASSLAPAGGQETQYF.

This rearrangement joins TRBV19 to TRBJ2-5; a weak D match, TRBD2 (6 bases). CDR3 length: 16 residues. Germline assignment: CDR1 LNHDA and CDR2 SQIVND (reference sequence). The ends were cut back, 2 bases at V and 5 bases at J, with 18 bases in the middle. The CDR3, as DNA: TGTGCCAGTAGTATAACGGGGGTCGAATCAGGGGAGACCCAGTACTTC. Amino acid sequence: CASSITGVESGETQYF. Drawing the rest from reference TRBV19 and TRBJ2-5, the complete variable domain is DGGITQSPKYLFRKEGQNVTLSCEQNLNHDAMYWYRQDPGQGLRLIYYSQIVNDFQKGDIAEGYSVSREKKESFPLTVTSAQKNPTAFYLCASSITGVESGETQYFGPGTRLLVL.

For this clonotype: Germline is not matched at one junction end, which may reflect a read error. The J gene is TRBJ2-3, the V gene TRBV7-7, with D perhaps matching TRBD1 or TRBD2 (5 bases each). From germline, CDR1 is SSHAT and CDR2 FNYEAQ (reference sequence). This CDR3 spans 16 amino acids. The CDR3 sequence is CASSSVPGPSTDTQYF. In DNA form, the CDR3 reads TGTGCTAGCAGCTCCGTCCCGGGACCTAGCACAGATACGCAGTATTTT.

This chain uses TRBV6-1 with TRBJ2-7, with D unresolved. V lost 0 bases and J 1 base, leaving 13 bases between the germline ends. CDR1 is MNHNS, CDR2 SASEGT, per germline. There are 16 residues in the CDR3. The CDR3 spells CASSEAAGFTSYEQYF. The CDR3 DNA is TGTGCCAGCAGTGAAGCGGCAGGCTTTACTTCCTACGAGCAGTACTTC.